This T cell receptor beta chain was captured in a study of shared clonotypes between healthy human individuals. Study-level information: Donors had three CD4 naive, three CD4 memory, two CD8 naive and one CD8 memory plate apiece. Overall study results and limits: The study sampled only blood, and tissue repertoires likely differ.

V was clipped by 8 bases and J by 2 bases; unmatched bases: 9. This CDR3 region has 15 residues. In germline, CDR1 is MDHEN, CDR2 SYDVKM. Donation came from healthy HIV-negative adults that had no recent acute infections or vaccinations. In the case of this clone: Its antigen is currently unknown.

For every subset, genomic DNA was evenly distributed across several immunoSEQ plates. Using immunoSEQ multiplex PCR, the repertoire was profiled, and TCRdb retains in-frame clones only, with some absent. The profile shows roughly 1,500,000 clones, approximately 98.5% of them singletons. The specimen sequenced was naive CD4+ T cells sorted from blood. As to subset: CD45RA+ positively selected. The clonotype was recovered from a man aged 25 to 45 in good health. The rearrangement links TRBV28 to TRBJ2-3, with TRBD2 matching 8 bases. CDR3 loop: CASGAGTRYTDTQYF. CDR3 in DNA: TGTGCCAGCGGCGCCGGGACTAGATACACAGATACGCAGTATTTT.